This TCR beta chain was retrieved from a study of Ad26.COV2.S vaccination and SARS-CoV-2 variants. Study at large: Ad26.COV2.S was injected intramuscularly once or twice, 56 days apart.

A note on this clone: The target antigen is unknown.

Libraries were prepared by immunoSEQ multiplex PCR; TCRdb keeps only in-frame clonotypes and omits some of them. This table holds over 400,000 clones, 90% found once. Study-level points and caveats: Vaccine recipients surpassed placebo recipients in spike-specific TCR breadth.

Treatment noted: 19 received Ad26.COV2.S at low or high dose, single or two shots; 5 received placebo; per-sample allocation not given. Sample collection was performed on day 63 after the first vaccine or placebo injection. The origin of this receptor is a person aged 18 to 59 who received the Ad26.COV2.S COVID-19 vaccine or a placebo. The specimen comprised peripheral blood, sampled in a trial of Ad26.COV2.S vaccine versus placebo.

The CDR3 DNA reads as TGTGCCAGCAGCCAACGCGGGGACCCGAAAGAGACCCAGTACTTC. Translating gives CASSQRGDPKETQYF. The chain carries TRBV3-1 (or the pseudogene TRBV3-2) and TRBJ2-5, with D possibly TRBD2 on 6 matching bases. This CDR3 comprises 15 residues. The V and J ends lost 2 bases and 3 bases respectively, with 13 bases between them. The germline V gene encodes CDR1 LGHDT and CDR2 YNNKEL (reference sequence).